The 29 T cell receptor beta chains in this list originate from one sample, sequenced in a study of shared clonotypes between healthy human individuals. It was CD45RO-negative cells, positively selected for CCR7, that made up naive CD8 cells, with terminally differentiated effector memory CD45RA+ cells excluded. Profiling relied on immunoSEQ multiplex PCR, and the TCRdb table lists in-frame clones only, not all of them. This sample has hundreds of thousands of clones, with about 96% found just once. The sample comprised naive CD8+ T cells sorted from blood. The receptors come from a man younger than 40 in good health.

This CDR3 is CASSPGPPGELFF. As DNA, the CDR3 is TGTGCCAGCAGTCCCGGGCCCCCCGGGGAGCTGTTTTTT. The chain couples TRBV6-5 to TRBJ2-2; D not resolved. Germline CDR1 and CDR2: MNHEY and SVGAGI. V lost 5 bases, J lost 6 bases, and 10 bases lay in between. The CDR3 covers 13 residues.

The chain combines TRBV9 with TRBJ1-2; unclear D gene. There are 11 residues in the CDR3. Germline V gives CDR1 SGDLS, CDR2 YYNGEE. V dropped 3 bases and J dropped 14 bases, with 14 bases sitting between them. The CDR3 nucleotides read TGTGCCAGCAGCGAAGGAGGGTATATAACCTTC. Translated, it gives CASSEGGYITF.

V usage is TRBV5-5 and J usage is TRBJ2-7; D possibly corresponds to TRBD1 (6 bases). V lost 4 bases, J lost 6 bases, and 14 bases lay in between. The CDR3 extends over 13 amino acids. Germline V gives CDR1 SGHKS, CDR2 YYEKEE (reference sequence). CDR3 sequence reads: CASSPTGQSEQYF. The CDR3, as DNA: TGTGCCAGCAGCCCCACCGGACAGTCCGAGCAGTACTTC.

This chain links TRBV7-9 with TRBJ2-2; tentative D call: TRBD1 (6 bases). V was cut by 5 bases and J by 2 bases, with 12 bases left in between. CDR3 length: 15 residues. Germline loops: CDR1 SEHNR, CDR2 FQNEAQ (reference sequence). This CDR3 is CASSHRDKNTGELFF. The CDR3 DNA is TGTGCCAGCAGCCACCGGGACAAAAACACCGGGGAGCTGTTTTTT.

The chain combines TRBV5-1 with TRBJ2-1, with unresolved D. Trimming left V 0 bases short and J 5 bases short, with 15 bases between. The germline V gene encodes CDR1 SGHRS and CDR2 YFSETQ. The CDR3 length is 16 residues. CDR3 DNA: TGCGCCAGCAGCTTGGAGACGGGTGGCTTTAACAATGAGCAGTTCTTC. The encoded protein is CASSLETGGFNNEQFF.

This chain connects TRBV29-1 to TRBJ2-7, with 9 bases aligning to TRBD2. The J segment lost 6 bases and the V segment lost 6 bases, leaving 9 bases of the junction unmatched. CDR3 size: 13 residues. Looked up from germline, CDR1 is SQVTM and CDR2 is ANQGSEA. The CDR3 region has the DNA TGCAGCGTCGCGCCGGGACTAGCATCCGAGCAGTACTTC. Translated, it gives CSVAPGLASEQYF.

J is TRBJ2-7 and V is TRBV7-6, with TRBD1 as a possible D gene (6 bases). V was shortened by 5 bases and J by 1 base, with 12 bases between the two germline ends. The germline gives CDR1 SGHVS, CDR2 FNYEAQ. This CDR3 comprises 14 residues. The CDR3 DNA is TGTGCCAGCAGCCCGACAGGTGAATCCTACGAGCAGTACTTC. Protein sequence: CASSPTGESYEQYF. The full variable domain, completed using reference TRBV7-6 and TRBJ2-7, is GAGVSQSPRYKVTKRGQDVALRCDPISGHVSLYWYRQALGQGPEFLTYFNYEAQQDKSGLPNDRFSAERPEGSISTLTIQRTEQRDSAMYRCASSPTGESYEQYFGPGTRLTVT.

The chain is built from TRBV2 and TRBJ2-2; D is unresolved. The germline V gene has CDR1 SNHLY and CDR2 FYNNEI. The CDR3 contains 12 residues. The V gene lost 7 bases and the J gene lost 5 bases, with 8 bases spanning the gap. CDR3 region: CASMAGTGELFF. The CDR3 DNA follows: TGTGCCAGCATGGCAGGAACCGGGGAGCTGTTTTTT.

The V and J genes are TRBV27 and TRBJ2-7; 8 bases fit TRBD2. The CDR3 spans 13 residues. J was trimmed by 4 bases and V by 6 bases; bases with no gene match: 5. Germline V CDR1 and CDR2: MNHEY, SMNVEV (reference sequence). DNA for the CDR3: TGTGCCAGCAGCGGACTAGCCAAGTACGAGCAGTACTTC. Amino acid sequence: CASSGLAKYEQYF.

The chain combines TRBV7-9 with TRBJ1-2; possibly TRBD1 for D (5 bases). The V gene lost 5 bases and the J gene lost 5 bases, with 18 bases spanning the gap. Germline CDR1 and CDR2: SEHNR and FQNEAQ (reference sequence). This CDR3 contains 15 residues. The chain's CDR3 is CASSPPGTDLYGYTF. The CDR3 DNA is TGTGCCAGCAGCCCACCCGGGACGGACTTATATGGCTACACCTTC.

V gene TRBV20-1 combines with J gene TRBJ2-7; a possible D gene is TRBD2 (7 bases). CDR3 size: 11 residues. Per the germline V gene, CDR1 is DFQATT and CDR2 is SNEGSKA (reference sequence). V was shortened by 3 bases and J by 8 bases, with 11 bases between the two germline ends. The chain's CDR3 is CSASSGGQQYF. For the CDR3, the DNA is TGCAGTGCTAGCTCGGGGGGCCAGCAGTACTTC.

Remarks on this clone: Within the sample, other DNA sequences also encode this same CDR3. The chain couples TRBV7-9 to TRBJ1-1; D remains ambiguous. The CDR3 length is 12 residues. CDR1 and CDR2 (germline): SEHNR, FQNEAQ (reference sequence). The V gene lost 1 base and the J gene lost 8 bases, with 8 bases spanning the gap. CDR3 residues: CASSLDRSEAFF. DNA for the CDR3: TGTGCCAGCAGCTTAGACCGGTCCGAAGCTTTCTTT.

This clone was detected once. V gene TRBV2 combines with J gene TRBJ2-2; 9 bases line up with TRBD2. Trimming took 6 bases from V and 6 from J; bases not matched to a gene: 8. CDR3 length: 15 residues. The germline V gene has CDR1 SNHLY and CDR2 FYNNEI. As DNA, the CDR3 is TGTGCCAGCAGAACGGGTAGCGGGAGCCCCGGGGAGCTGTTTTTT. Its translation: CASRTGSGSPGELFF.

The gene calls are TRBV19 and TRBJ2-5; 10 positions agree with TRBD2. The V gene's germline CDR1 is LNHDA and CDR2 SQIVND (reference sequence). V was pared by 4 bases and J by 5 bases, with 7 bases of the junction left unmatched. The CDR3 runs to 15 residues. CDR3: CASSRASGSAETQYF. DNA of the CDR3: TGTGCCAGTAGTAGGGCTAGCGGGAGCGCGGAGACCCAGTACTTC.

Details on this clone: The identical CDR3 is also encoded by other nucleotide sequences in the sample. J is TRBJ2-7 and V is TRBV11-2; D unresolved. V lost 4 bases to trimming and J lost 3 bases, with 4 bases between them. The CDR3 is 11 residues long. Germline CDR1 and CDR2: SGHAT and FQNNGV. Written as DNA, the CDR3 is TGTGCCAGCAGCTCTATCTACGAGCAGTACTTC. This sequence encodes CASSSIYEQYF.

The chain has TRBV7-8 and TRBJ2-5; D is perhaps TRBD1 or TRBD2 (6 bases each). The CDR3 runs 16 residues. V dropped 2 bases and J dropped 3 bases, with 16 bases sitting between them. Germline assignment: CDR1 SGHVS and CDR2 FQNEAQ. DNA for the CDR3: TGTGCCAGCAGCTTACCCGGGACACCGGGAGAAGAGACCCAGTACTTC. It translates to CASSLPGTPGEETQYF.

The V call is TRBV7-2, the J call TRBJ2-5, with a weak D call TRBD1 (6 bases). This CDR3 is 15 amino acids long. Trimming removed 1 base at V and 1 base at J, with 10 bases between. Germline V gene sequence: CDR1 SGHTA, CDR2 FQGNSA. The CDR3 reads CASSLGEGGQETQYF. The CDR3 region has the DNA TGTGCCAGCAGCTTAGGGGAAGGGGGCCAAGAGACCCAGTACTTC.

The chain carries TRBV28 and TRBJ2-3; TRBD1 is a possible D gene (6 bases). Trimming shortened V by 7 bases and J by 2 bases, and 16 bases separated the two germline ends. Per the germline V gene, CDR1 is MDHEN and CDR2 is SYDVKM. The CDR3 is 15 residues long. CDR3 amino acids: CASTLDSLSTDTQYF. The CDR3 nucleotides are TGTGCCAGCACCCTGGACAGCCTGTCCACAGATACGCAGTATTTT.

The rearrangement links TRBV19 to TRBJ2-1, with D maybe TRBD2 (6 bases). CDR3 size: 15 residues. Trimming removed 3 bases at V and 8 bases at J, with 17 bases between. CDR1 is LNHDA and CDR2 is SQIVND in the germline V gene (reference sequence). In nucleotides, the CDR3 is TGTGCCAGTAGTATTGCGGGGTGGGGTAGCGATGAGCAGTTCTTC. Translation: CASSIAGWGSDEQFF.

The rearrangement links TRBV6-5 to TRBJ1-5, with unresolved D. V lost 4 bases, J lost 3 bases, and 4 bases lay in between. The length of the CDR3 is 12 residues. The germline CDR1 and CDR2 sequences are MNHEY and SVGAGI. The CDR3 spells CASSSLNQPQHF. CDR3 DNA sequence: TGTGCCAGCAGTTCCCTCAATCAGCCCCAGCATTTT.

This chain joins TRBV6-5 and TRBJ2-1, with D possibly matching TRBD1 (6 bases). CDR1 MNHEY and CDR2 SVGAGI come from the germline V gene. V gave up 2 bases and J gave up 0 bases, with 8 bases separating them. The CDR3 is 15 residues long. The CDR3 DNA follows: TGTGCCAGCAGTTACCAGGGGAGCTCCTACAATGAGCAGTTCTTC. Residues: CASSYQGSSYNEQFF.

V gene TRBV7-2 combines with J gene TRBJ1-1, with unresolved D. The CDR3 has 15 residues. V was cut by 2 bases and J by 0 bases, with 10 bases left in between. Germline CDR1 reads SGHTA; CDR2 reads FQGNSA. In DNA form, the CDR3 reads TGTGCCAGCAGCTTACTTTTAAAGATGAACACTGAAGCTTTCTTT. This encodes CASSLLLKMNTEAFF.

J is TRBJ2-1 and V is TRBV7-9, with unresolved D. The germline V and J ends were trimmed by 3 bases and 3 bases, with 6 bases remaining between them. The V gene's germline CDR1 is SEHNR and CDR2 FQNEAQ (reference sequence). This CDR3 region has 13 residues. The CDR3 is CASSLKVYNEQFF. The CDR3 DNA reads as TGTGCCAGCAGCTTGAAAGTCTACAATGAGCAGTTCTTC.

About this clone itself: Distinct nucleotide sequences in the sample also encode this CDR3. The chain employs TRBV27 and TRBJ1-5; D possibly corresponds to TRBD1 (5 bases). The CDR3 runs to 13 residues. CDR1 and CDR2 (germline): MNHEY, SMNVEV (reference sequence). The V end was cut by 3 bases, the J end by 6 bases, with 9 bases between. CDR3 nucleotides: TGTGCCAGCAGTTTTGGGGGTTCTCAGCCCCAGCATTTT. Translated: CASSFGGSQPQHF.

This chain uses TRBV29-1 with TRBJ2-1, with 7 bases fitting TRBD1. Germline lookup yields CDR1 SQVTM and CDR2 ANQGSEA. The CDR3 runs 13 residues. V shed 4 bases and J 4 bases; nucleotides not matched to a gene: 4. In nucleotides, the CDR3 is TGCAGCGTTGGACAGGGCACGTACAATGAGCAGTTCTTC. Residues: CSVGQGTYNEQFF.

The rearrangement links TRBV4-3 to TRBJ2-7; no clear D. The V gene's germline CDR1 is LGHNA and CDR2 YSLEER. V lost 4 bases and J 4 bases, leaving 14 bases between the germline ends. The CDR3 spans 14 residues. The CDR3 loop reads CASSPQKGSYEQYF. The CDR3, as DNA: TGCGCCAGCAGCCCCCAGAAAGGATCTTACGAGCAGTACTTC.

The genes are TRBV28 and TRBJ2-5; no definite D call. Germline CDR1 MDHEN, CDR2 SYDVKM. This CDR3 comprises 14 residues. Trimming pared 8 bases from V and 1 base from J, leaving 14 bases between. The CDR3 DNA reads as TGTGCCAGCGATCCGGCCGGACGCCAAGAGACCCAGTACTTC. Translated, it gives CASDPAGRQETQYF. Full variable domain (missing parts from reference TRBV28 and TRBJ2-5): DVKVTQSSRYLVKRTGEKVFLECVQDMDHENMFWYRQDPGLGLRLIYFSYDVKMKEKGDIPEGYSVSREKKERFSLILESASTNQTSMYLCASDPAGRQETQYFGPGTRLLVL.

V and J are TRBV4-3 and TRBJ2-7, with TRBD1 matching over 7 bases. This CDR3 spans 15 amino acids. The V and J ends lost 3 bases and 2 bases, in that order; junction bases with no gene match: 7. From germline, CDR1 is LGHNA and CDR2 YSLEER. The CDR3 is CASSHAGTATYEQYF. The CDR3 nucleotides read TGCGCCAGCAGCCACGCCGGGACAGCAACCTACGAGCAGTACTTC.

The chain uses TRBV28 and TRBJ1-1; the match to TRBD1 covers 7 bases. The length of the CDR3 is 14 residues. Germline-derived CDR1 and CDR2 are MDHEN and SYDVKM. V lost 5 bases, J lost 4 bases, and 7 bases stayed unmatched. The CDR3 region is CASSQTGLGTEAFF. Here the CDR3 DNA reads TGTGCCAGCAGTCAGACAGGGTTGGGCACTGAAGCTTTCTTT.